The T cell receptor (beta chain) described here comes from a study of human T cells and chemical hapten exposure. Study in general: A patient group, mainly female, showed alopecia areata, totalis or universalis. General study results and limits: Expanded TCRs were compared with controls, and the expanded TCRs formed significantly more large CDR3 similarity clusters.

Original handling: Around 91,000 TCRs per sample was the median, with a range of about 20,000 to 690,600. MiXCR, run by TCRdb on the RACE reads, gives a single entry per CDR3 protein. The V and J calls reflect TCRdb's pipeline rather than the authors' work. The sample yields 40,000 to 60,000 distinct CDR3 sequences, approximately 9.1% seen once. On this clonotype itself: Its antigen remains unknown.

Indicated time point: patch test 1, 2 weeks after DPC sensitization. Treatment given: therapeutic diphenylcyclopropenone sensitization with weekly scalp DPC. The ends were cut back, 3 bases at V and 0 bases at J, with 10 bases in the middle. Germline V gene data show CDR1 as DFQATT and CDR2 as SNEGSKA (reference sequence). This CDR3 region has 14 residues. Sequences were derived from whole blood, sampled in connection with sensitization to the hapten diphenylcyclopropenone (DPC). V gene TRBV20-1 combines with J gene TRBJ2-3, with a possible D match to TRBD1 (6 bases). This receptor was identified in a woman between 45 and 60 years old with alopecia areata. Some clones in this sample may be carry-over from other donors' samples. The CDR3 DNA is TGCAGTGCTAGGATCCAGGGGAGCACAGATACGCAGTATTTT. Protein: CSARIQGSTDTQYF.